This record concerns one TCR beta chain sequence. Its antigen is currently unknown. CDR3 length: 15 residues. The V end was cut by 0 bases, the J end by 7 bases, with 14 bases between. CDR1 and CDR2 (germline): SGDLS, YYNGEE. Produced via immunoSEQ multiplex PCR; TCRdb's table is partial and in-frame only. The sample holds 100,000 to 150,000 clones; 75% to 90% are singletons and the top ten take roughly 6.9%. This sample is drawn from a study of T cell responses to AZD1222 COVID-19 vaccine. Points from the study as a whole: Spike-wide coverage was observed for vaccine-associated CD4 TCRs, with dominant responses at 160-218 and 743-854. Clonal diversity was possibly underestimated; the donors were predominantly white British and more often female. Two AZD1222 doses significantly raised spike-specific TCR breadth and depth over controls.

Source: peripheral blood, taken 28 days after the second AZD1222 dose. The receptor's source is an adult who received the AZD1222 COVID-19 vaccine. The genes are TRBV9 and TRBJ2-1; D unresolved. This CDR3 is CASSVVVGSPNEQFF. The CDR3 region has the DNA TGTGCCAGCAGCGTAGTGGTAGGTTCGCCGAATGAGCAGTTCTTC.